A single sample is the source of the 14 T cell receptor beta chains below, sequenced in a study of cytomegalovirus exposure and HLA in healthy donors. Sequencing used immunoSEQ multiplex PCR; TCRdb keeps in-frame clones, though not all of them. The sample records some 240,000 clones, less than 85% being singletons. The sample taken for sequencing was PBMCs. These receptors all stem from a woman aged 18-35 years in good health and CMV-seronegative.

In DNA form, the CDR3 reads TGTGCCAGCAGCTTAGAAAGCTCCAATCAGCCCCAGCATTTT. Encoded protein: CASSLESSNQPQHF. The rearrangement links TRBV7-9 to TRBJ1-5; D uncertain. There are 14 residues in the CDR3. Germline CDR1 SEHNR, CDR2 FQNEAQ (reference sequence). V shed 1 base and J shed 3 bases, with 7 bases lying between them. Full variable domain (rest looked up from reference TRBV7-9 and TRBJ1-5): DTGVSQNPRHKITKRGQNVTFRCDPISEHNRLYWYRQTLGQGPEFLTYFQNEAQLEKSRLLSDRFSAERPKGSFSTLEIQRTEQGDSAMYLCASSLESSNQPQHFGDGTRLSIL.

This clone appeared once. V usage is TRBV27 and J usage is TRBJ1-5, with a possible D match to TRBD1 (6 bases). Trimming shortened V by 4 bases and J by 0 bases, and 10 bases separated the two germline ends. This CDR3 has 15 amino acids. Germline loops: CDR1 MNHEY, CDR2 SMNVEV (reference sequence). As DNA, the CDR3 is TGTGCCAGCAGTTGGGGGGCCCATAGCAATCAGCCCCAGCATTTT. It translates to CASSWGAHSNQPQHF.

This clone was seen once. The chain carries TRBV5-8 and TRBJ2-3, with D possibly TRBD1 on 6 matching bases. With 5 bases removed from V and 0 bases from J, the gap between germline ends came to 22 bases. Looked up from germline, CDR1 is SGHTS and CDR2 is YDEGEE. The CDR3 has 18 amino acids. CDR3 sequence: CASSPPGAFSSSTDTQYF. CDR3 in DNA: TGTGCCAGCAGTCCCCCAGGGGCATTTTCCTCTAGCACAGATACGCAGTATTTT.

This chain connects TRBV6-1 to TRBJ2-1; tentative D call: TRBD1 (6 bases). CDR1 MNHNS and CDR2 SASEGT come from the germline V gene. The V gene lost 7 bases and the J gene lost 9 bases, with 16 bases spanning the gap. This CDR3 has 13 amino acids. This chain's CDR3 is CASTSGTSVEQFF. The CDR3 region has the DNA TGTGCCAGCACCTCCGGGACATCCGTTGAGCAGTTCTTC.

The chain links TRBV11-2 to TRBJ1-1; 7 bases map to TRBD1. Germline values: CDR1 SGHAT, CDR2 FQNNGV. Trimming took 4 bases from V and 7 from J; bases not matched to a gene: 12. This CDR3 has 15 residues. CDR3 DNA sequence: TGTGCCAGCAGCTCACCAGGGGGGGCCCTCGGTGAAGCTTTCTTT. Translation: CASSSPGGALGEAFF.

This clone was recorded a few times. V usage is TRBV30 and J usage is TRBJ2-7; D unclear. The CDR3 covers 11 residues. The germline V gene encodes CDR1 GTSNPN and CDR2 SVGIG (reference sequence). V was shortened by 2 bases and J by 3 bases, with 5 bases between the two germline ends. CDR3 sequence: CAWSRDYEQYF. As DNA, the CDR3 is TGTGCCTGGAGTAGGGACTACGAGCAGTACTTC.

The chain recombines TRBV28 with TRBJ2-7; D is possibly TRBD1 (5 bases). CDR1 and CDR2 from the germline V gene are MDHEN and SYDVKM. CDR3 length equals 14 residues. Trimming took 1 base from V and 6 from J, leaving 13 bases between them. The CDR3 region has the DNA TGTGCCAGCAGTTTATCGCAGGGTTTGGGCGAGCAGTACTTC. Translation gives CASSLSQGLGEQYF.

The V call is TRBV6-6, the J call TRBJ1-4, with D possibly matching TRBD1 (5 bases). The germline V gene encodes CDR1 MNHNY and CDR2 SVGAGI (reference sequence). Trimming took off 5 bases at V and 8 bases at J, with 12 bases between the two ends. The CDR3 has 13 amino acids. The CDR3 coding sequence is TGTGCCAGCAGTCCCGGACGGGGGGAAAAACTGTTTTTT. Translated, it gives CASSPGRGEKLFF.

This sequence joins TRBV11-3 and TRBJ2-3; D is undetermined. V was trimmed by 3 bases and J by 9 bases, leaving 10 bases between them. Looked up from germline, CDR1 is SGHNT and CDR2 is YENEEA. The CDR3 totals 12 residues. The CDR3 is CASSFTRGTQYF. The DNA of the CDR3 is TGTGCCAGCAGCTTTACGCGTGGGACGCAGTATTTT.

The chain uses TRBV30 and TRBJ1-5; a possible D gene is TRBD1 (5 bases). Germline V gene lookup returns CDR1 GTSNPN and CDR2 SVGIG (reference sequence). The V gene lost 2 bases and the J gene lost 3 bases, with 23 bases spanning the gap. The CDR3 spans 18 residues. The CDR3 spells CAWSMAGGSERFNQPQHF. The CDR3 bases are TGTGCCTGGAGTATGGCTGGGGGGTCTGAGAGGTTCAATCAGCCCCAGCATTTT.

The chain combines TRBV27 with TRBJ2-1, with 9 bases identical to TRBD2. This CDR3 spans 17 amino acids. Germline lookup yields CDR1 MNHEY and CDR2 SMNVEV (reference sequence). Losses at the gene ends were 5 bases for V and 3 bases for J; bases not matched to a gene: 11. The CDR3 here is CASSKAGGTADYNEQFF. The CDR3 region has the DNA TGTGCCAGCAGTAAGGCGGGGGGGACAGCTGACTACAATGAGCAGTTCTTC.

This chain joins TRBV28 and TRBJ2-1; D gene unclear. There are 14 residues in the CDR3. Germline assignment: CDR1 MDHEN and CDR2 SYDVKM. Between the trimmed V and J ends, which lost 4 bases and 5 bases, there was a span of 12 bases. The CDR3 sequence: CASSYGGTNNEQFF. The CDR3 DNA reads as TGTGCCAGCAGTTATGGCGGTACTAACAATGAGCAGTTCTTC.

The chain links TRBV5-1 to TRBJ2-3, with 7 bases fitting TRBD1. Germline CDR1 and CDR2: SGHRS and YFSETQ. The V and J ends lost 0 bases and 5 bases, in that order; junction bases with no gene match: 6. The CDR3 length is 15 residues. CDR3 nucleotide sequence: TGCGCCAGCAGCTTGGGACAGGGAGCTGAAGATACGCAGTATTTT. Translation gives CASSLGQGAEDTQYF.

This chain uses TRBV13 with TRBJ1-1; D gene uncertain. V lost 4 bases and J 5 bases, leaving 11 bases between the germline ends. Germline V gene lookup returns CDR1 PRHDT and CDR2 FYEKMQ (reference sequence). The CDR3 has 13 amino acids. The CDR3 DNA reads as TGTGCCAGCAGCTCCCGCCGGCTGACTGAAGCTTTCTTT. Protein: CASSSRRLTEAFF.